The subject of this entry is one T cell receptor (beta chain). The protocol was immunoSEQ multiplex PCR, while the TCRdb copy is restricted to in-frame clones and leaves out a portion. This sample has some 40,000 clones; 94% occur once, and the top ten carry about 0.8%. The V segment lost 2 bases and the J segment 8 bases; nucleotides outside the gene matches: 6. In germline, CDR1 is SGHRS, CDR2 YFSETQ. The CDR3 is 13 residues long. The data originate from a study of T cell clonotyping in hematopoietic cell transplantation. The sequencing sample was made of peripheral blood mononuclear cells. The V gene is TRBV5-1, the J gene TRBJ1-1; 7 bases match TRBD1. The clonotype was recovered from a woman aged 45-59 years in good health. Some clones in this sample may be carry-over from other donors' samples. CDR3 DNA: TGCGCCAGCAGCTTTTACAGGGGAAAAGAAGCTTTCTTT. It specifies CASSFYRGKEAFF.